The rows below give T cell receptor beta chains drawn from one sample of a study of T cell changes during pregnancy in multiple sclerosis. Assay used: immunoSEQ multiplex PCR; TCRdb lists only in-frame clones, some missing. The sample yields approximately 40,000 clones, nearly 95% seen once. Sample: CD4+ T cells from peripheral blood mononuclear cells, taken after pregnancy. The receptors come from a female donor in good health, enrolled as a control in a pregnancy study. Each CDR3 is given with its conserved first and last residue. Each record gives: clone size, D gene, J gene, V gene, CDR3 DNA, CDR3 protein. The D gene is left open where the match is weak. Expanded clones are given a class, and other clones once, few, many or no size at all.

clone size: -
D gene: TRBD2
J gene: TRBJ2-2
V gene: TRBV5-1
CDR3 DNA: TGCGCCAGCACATCGGGGCTAGCGGACTCCACCGGGGAGCTGTTTTTT
CDR3 protein: CASTSGLADSTGELFF

clone size: -
D gene: TRBD2
J gene: TRBJ2-4
V gene: TRBV5-1
CDR3 DNA: TGCGCCAGCAATGGGGGGGTGGAGGACATTCAGTACTTC
CDR3 protein: CASNGGVEDIQYF

clone size: -
D gene: -
J gene: TRBJ2-7
V gene: TRBV25-1
CDR3 DNA: TGTGCCAGCAGTGCGACAGGCTCCCTCTACGAGCAGTACTTC
CDR3 protein: CASSATGSLYEQYF

clone size: -
D gene: -
J gene: TRBJ1-6
V gene: TRBV7-6
CDR3 DNA: TGTGCCAGCAGCCCCTCTAATTCACCCCTCCACTTT
CDR3 protein: CASSPSNSPLHF

clone size: -
D gene: -
J gene: TRBJ2-7
V gene: TRBV12-5
CDR3 DNA: TGTGCTAGTGGTACGGACACTTCCGTAAAGGGGGTCGAGCAGTACTTC
CDR3 protein: CASGTDTSVKGVEQYF

clone size: -
D gene: -
J gene: TRBJ1-6
V gene: TRBV7-2
CDR3 DNA: TGTGCCAGCAGCTTAGGCGGCGCTAATTCACCCCTCCACTTT
CDR3 protein: CASSLGGANSPLHF

clone size: -
D gene: TRBD1
J gene: TRBJ1-3
V gene: TRBV2
CDR3 DNA: TGTGCCAGCGGGGGACAGGGGATGTTTGACACCATATATTTT
CDR3 protein: CASGGQGMFDTIYF

clone size: -
D gene: -
J gene: TRBJ2-1
V gene: TRBV10-3
CDR3 DNA: TGTGCCATCAGCACAGATTACAATGAGCAGTTCTTC
CDR3 protein: CAISTDYNEQFF

clone size: -
D gene: -
J gene: TRBJ2-7
V gene: TRBV15
CDR3 DNA: TGTGCCACCAGCAGAGGCGGGGACTACGAGCAGTACTTC
CDR3 protein: CATSRGGDYEQYF

clone size: -
D gene: -
J gene: TRBJ2-7
V gene: TRBV5-1
CDR3 DNA: TGCGCCAGCAGCGGGGCTAGGGCCTACGAGCAGTACTTC
CDR3 protein: CASSGARAYEQYF

clone size: -
D gene: -
J gene: TRBJ2-7
V gene: TRBV4-1
CDR3 DNA: TGCGCCAGCAGCCAAGACCGTTGGCAAACCTACGAGCAGTACTTC
CDR3 protein: CASSQDRWQTYEQYF

clone size: -
D gene: TRBD2
J gene: TRBJ2-7
V gene: TRBV6-5
CDR3 DNA: TGTGCCAGCAGTTCCCTAGCGGGAGGACCTTCCTACGAGCAGTACTTC
CDR3 protein: CASSSLAGGPSYEQYF

clone size: -
D gene: TRBD1
J gene: TRBJ1-1
V gene: TRBV6-4
CDR3 DNA: TGTGCCAGCAGCGAAACAGGGGCGAGGACTGAAGCTTTCTTT
CDR3 protein: CASSETGARTEAFF

clone size: -
D gene: -
J gene: TRBJ2-5
V gene: TRBV7-2
CDR3 DNA: TGTGCCAGCAGCTTAGACTGGGGAGGGACCCAGTACTTC
CDR3 protein: CASSLDWGGTQYF

clone size: -
D gene: -
J gene: TRBJ1-6
V gene: TRBV5-6
CDR3 DNA: TGTGCCAGCAGCTTGTTTCAGGGGCCTAATTCACCCCTCCACTTT
CDR3 protein: CASSLFQGPNSPLHF

clone size: -
D gene: -
J gene: TRBJ1-1
V gene: TRBV27
CDR3 DNA: TGTGCCAGCAGTTACACAGAGAACACTGAAGCTTTCTTT
CDR3 protein: CASSYTENTEAFF

clone size: -
D gene: -
J gene: TRBJ2-2
V gene: TRBV5-1
CDR3 DNA: TGCGCCAGCAGCTTGGCGGGTCGGCGGACCGGGGAGCTGTTTTTT
CDR3 protein: CASSLAGRRTGELFF

clone size: -
D gene: -
J gene: TRBJ2-7
V gene: TRBV7-9
CDR3 DNA: TGTGCCAGCAGCTCCCCCCCTGTAGTACACGAGCAGTACTTC
CDR3 protein: CASSSPPVVHEQYF

clone size: -
D gene: TRBD1
J gene: TRBJ1-4
V gene: TRBV10-3
CDR3 DNA: TGTGCCATCAGTGTAGACAGGGGTGAAAAACTGTTTTTT
CDR3 protein: CAISVDRGEKLFF

clone size: -
D gene: -
J gene: TRBJ2-1
V gene: TRBV14
CDR3 DNA: TGTGCCAGCAGCCAAACTGGAGGCCATGAGCAGTTCTTC
CDR3 protein: CASSQTGGHEQFF

clone size: -
D gene: TRBD1
J gene: TRBJ1-2
V gene: TRBV5-4
CDR3 DNA: TGTGCCAGCAGCGCCGACAGGGATGGCTACACCTTC
CDR3 protein: CASSADRDGYTF

clone size: -
D gene: -
J gene: TRBJ1-2
V gene: TRBV30
CDR3 DNA: TGTGCCTGGAGTGTAGGAGGGAGCTATGGCTACACCTTC
CDR3 protein: CAWSVGGSYGYTF

clone size: -
D gene: TRBD1
J gene: TRBJ2-1
V gene: TRBV18
CDR3 DNA: TGTGCCAGCTCACGCGGACAGGGTGGGACGAACAATGAGCAGTTCTTC
CDR3 protein: CASSRGQGGTNNEQFF

clone size: -
D gene: -
J gene: TRBJ1-6
V gene: TRBV20-1
CDR3 DNA: TGCAGTGCTGGACAGTTACCCCTCCACTTT
CDR3 protein: CSAGQLPLHF

clone size: -
D gene: TRBD1
J gene: TRBJ2-1
V gene: TRBV5-4
CDR3 DNA: TGTGCCAGCAGCCGCCGGGACAGGGAGTTCAATGAGCAGTTCTTC
CDR3 protein: CASSRRDREFNEQFF

clone size: -
D gene: -
J gene: TRBJ1-2
V gene: TRBV4-1
CDR3 DNA: TGCGCCAGCAGCTCGCGGGGGGGCGGTAATTCTGGCTACACCTTC
CDR3 protein: CASSSRGGGNSGYTF

clone size: -
D gene: TRBD2
J gene: TRBJ2-1
V gene: TRBV4-1
CDR3 DNA: TGCGCCACCACGAGAGTAGCGGGAGTTCGGAATGAGCAGTTCTTC
CDR3 protein: CATTRVAGVRNEQFF

clone size: once
D gene: TRBD1
J gene: TRBJ1-6
V gene: TRBV19
CDR3 DNA: TGTGCCAGTAGTATTACAGGGGCAGTTGGATCGTTTCATAATTCACCCCTCCACTTT
CDR3 protein: CASSITGAVGSFHNSPLHF

clone size: -
D gene: -
J gene: TRBJ2-5
V gene: TRBV2
CDR3 DNA: TGTGCCAGCAGTGAGGACAGCTGGGAGACCCAGTACTTC
CDR3 protein: CASSEDSWETQYF

clone size: -
D gene: -
J gene: TRBJ1-3
V gene: TRBV5-1
CDR3 DNA: TGCGCCAGCAGCTTGGCCGGGGGGATGTACTCTGGAAACACCATATATTTT
CDR3 protein: CASSLAGGMYSGNTIYF

clone size: -
D gene: -
J gene: TRBJ2-7
V gene: TRBV21-1
CDR3 DNA: TGTGCCAGCAGCAAAGCCGGTACAGGCAGTAGGTCCCACGAGCAGTACTTC
CDR3 protein: CASSKAGTGSRSHEQYF

clone size: -
D gene: TRBD2
J gene: TRBJ2-7
V gene: TRBV30
CDR3 DNA: TGTGCCTGGAGGACATCCGGGACTACTCCCTACGAGCAGTACTTC
CDR3 protein: CAWRTSGTTPYEQYF